This TCR beta chain was observed in a study of Ad26.COV2.S vaccination and SARS-CoV-2 variants. Method: immunoSEQ multiplex PCR; TCRdb's copy keeps in-frame clones and lacks some. Of 360,000 or so clones in the sample, about 88% were seen once. The ends were cut back, 1 base at V and 5 bases at J, with 12 bases in the middle. The CDR3 runs to 14 residues. Germline loops: CDR1 SGHTA, CDR2 FQGNSA. The treatment: approximately 18 received Ad26.COV2.S at low or high dose, single or two shots; 5 received placebo; per-sample allocation not given. The study sampled participants on day 63 after the first vaccine or placebo injection.

The receptor was derived from a person aged 18 to 65 who received the Ad26.COV2.S COVID-19 vaccine or a placebo. The specimen was peripheral blood, collected in a trial of Ad26.COV2.S vaccine versus placebo. The chain links TRBV7-2 to TRBJ2-7; tentatively, D is TRBD2 (5 bases). The CDR3 coding sequence is TGTGCCAGCAGCTTAGTTAGCGCAGGCCACGAGCAGTACTTC. Its translation is CASSLVSAGHEQYF. The whole variable domain, filled in from reference TRBV7-2 and TRBJ2-7, reads GAGVSQSPSNKVTEKGKDVELRCDPISGHTALYWYRQSLGQGLEFLIYFQGNSAPDKSGLPSDRFSAERTGGSVSTLTIQRTQQEDSAVYLCASSLVSAGHEQYFGPGTRLTVT.